This T cell receptor (beta chain) was retrieved from a study of blood T cell repertoires in COVID-19. Study-level background: The United States, Italy and Spain were the sources of the acute and convalescent COVID-19 samples. PBMCs, B-cell-depleted T cells, or T cells provided the cDNA or gDNA that made up the material.

Deletions cut 1 base from V and 4 bases from J, with 8 bases between. Germline CDR1 reads LNHDA; CDR2 reads SQIVND (reference sequence). This CDR3 contains 15 residues. As originally analysed: Amplifying reference gene primers gave estimates of nucleated cell counts. Method: immunoSEQ multiplex PCR; TCRdb's copy keeps in-frame clones and lacks some. For V, J and clone size, that table is used; D and trimming come from the DNA. The repertoire holds 220,000 or so clones, around 84% seen once, with about 20% in the top ten. The sequence was obtained from a man in his thirties or forties with active or convalescent COVID-19. The J gene is TRBJ2-6, the V gene TRBV19, with D perhaps matching TRBD1 (5 bases). Sequencing was done on a sample of peripheral blood. The DNA of the CDR3 is TGTGCCAGTAGTATAGCAGGGATGGGGGCCAACGTCCTGACTTTC. This gives the protein CASSIAGMGANVLTF.